The 11 T cell receptor beta chains below come from one sample, sequenced in a study of cytomegalovirus exposure and HLA in healthy donors. It was with 60 Vbeta and 13 Jbeta primers that the PCR ran. TCRdb keeps only in-frame clones here, not all; method: immunoSEQ multiplex PCR. The sample consists of fewer than 250,000 clones, about four fifths of them appearing once. Sequenced: PBMCs. The receptors shown here come from a woman in her fifties or sixties in good health and CMV-seropositive.

The V and J genes are TRBV27 and TRBJ1-2, with 8 bases identical to TRBD1. V lost 0 bases and J lost 3; bases outside the gene matches: 3. This CDR3 is 15 amino acids long. Germline CDR1 reads MNHEY; CDR2 reads SMNVEV (reference sequence). For the CDR3, the DNA is TGTGCCAGCAGTTTATCGGGGACAGGTTACTATGGCTACACCTTC. Protein: CASSLSGTGYYGYTF.

The chain joins TRBV28 to TRBJ2-3; 11 bases line up with TRBD2. Germline trimming cut 8 bases from V and 0 bases from J; bases unmatched to any gene: 10. Germline V gives CDR1 MDHEN, CDR2 SYDVKM. This CDR3 is 17 amino acids long. The CDR3 DNA follows: TGTGCCAGCCTTGGCTGGCTAGCGGGGGGCAGCACAGATACGCAGTATTTT. Translated: CASLGWLAGGSTDTQYF.

The genes are TRBV5-1 and TRBJ2-1, with D perhaps TRBD1 (5 bases). CDR3 length: 14 amino acids. V lost 1 base, J lost 3 bases, and 8 bases lay in between. CDR1 is SGHRS, CDR2 YFSETQ, per germline. The chain's CDR3 is CASSLNRGYNEQFF. The CDR3 DNA follows: TGCGCCAGCAGCTTGAATAGGGGCTACAATGAGCAGTTCTTC.

The V gene is TRBV5-4, the J gene TRBJ2-7, with TRBD2 identical over 11 bases. V was clipped by 0 bases and J by 7 bases; unmatched bases: 6. The CDR3 loop spans 15 amino acids. Per germline, CDR1 SGHNT and CDR2 YYREEE (reference sequence). CDR3 protein: CASSLDLAGGSEQYF. The CDR3 region has the DNA TGTGCCAGCAGCTTGGATCTAGCGGGGGGCTCTGAGCAGTACTTC.

CDR3: CTSSHPTAGDPYSTDTQYF. CDR3 DNA: TGCACCAGCAGCCACCCGACAGCGGGGGACCCCTATAGCACAGATACGCAGTATTTT. V and J are TRBV1 and TRBJ2-3; the DNA was not used to check the table's D call, TRBD2. TRBV1 is a pseudogene locus. The CDR3 loop spans 19 amino acids.

The rearrangement links TRBV9 to TRBJ1-2; D is perhaps TRBD1 (6 bases). This CDR3 is built from 17 residues. Trimming took off 0 bases at V and 2 bases at J, with 17 bases between the two ends. CDR1 and CDR2 from the germline V gene are SGDLS and YYNGEE. The CDR3 bases are TGTGCCAGCAGCGTAGCCCCCTTCGGGGGGCCCAACTATGGCTACACCTTC. It translates to CASSVAPFGGPNYGYTF.

The J gene is TRBJ1-2, the V gene TRBV5-4; D remains ambiguous. The germline CDR1 and CDR2 sequences are SGHNT and YYREEE (reference sequence). The CDR3 loop spans 14 amino acids. The V and J ends lost 1 base and 2 bases respectively, with 9 bases between them. The CDR3 sequence: CASSLLNSNYGYTF. In DNA, the CDR3 is TGTGCCAGCAGCTTGTTAAACAGCAACTATGGCTACACCTTC.

The CDR3 DNA is TGTGCCAGCAGTCCACAGACAGGGACAAGCTCCTATAATTCACCCCTCCACTTT. Translation: CASSPQTGTSSYNSPLHF. The rearrangement joins TRBV28 to TRBJ1-6, with TRBD1 matching 7 bases. CDR1 is MDHEN, CDR2 SYDVKM, per germline. After removal of 5 bases from V and 0 bases from J, the junction contained 10 bases not matched to a gene. This CDR3 spans 18 amino acids.

This sequence joins TRBV18 and TRBJ1-1; the match to TRBD1 covers 9 bases. V dropped 5 bases and J dropped 1; count of bases not matched to a gene: 5. The CDR3 sequence is 15 residues long. The V gene's germline CDR1 is KGHSH and CDR2 LQKENI. The CDR3 loop reads CASSGTGPENTEAFF. As DNA, the CDR3 is TGTGCCAGCTCAGGGACAGGGCCTGAGAACACTGAAGCTTTCTTT.

The chain uses TRBV5-1 and TRBJ2-7; TRBD1 matches 11 bases. This CDR3 is built from 16 residues. CDR1 is SGHRS, CDR2 YFSETQ, per germline. V lost 4 bases to trimming and J lost 5 bases; unmatched junction nucleotides: 11. The CDR3 nucleotides read TGCGCCAGCAGCCTTACCCGGACAGGGGGCTTACACGAGCAGTACTTC. Protein sequence: CASSLTRTGGLHEQYF. Supplemented by reference TRBV5-1 and TRBJ2-7, the full variable domain reads KAGVTQTPRYLIKTRGQQVTLSCSPISGHRSVSWYQQTPGQGLQFLFEYFSETQRNKGNFPGRFSGRQFSNSRSEMNVSTLELGDSALYLCASSLTRTGGLHEQYFGPGTRLTVT.

The chain recombines TRBV5-3 with TRBJ1-4, with 7 bases identical to TRBD1. TRBV5-3 carries the ORF label, with uncertain function. The CDR3 consists of 20 residues. V shed 0 bases, J shed 6 bases, and the junction held 20 bases outside the gene matches. In DNA, the CDR3 is TGTGCCAGAAGCTTGGAGAGGGGGCGAGTGAGTGGGCTGGTTTATGAAAAACTGTTTTTT. It specifies CARSLERGRVSGLVYEKLFF.